A single sample gave rise to the 7 T cell receptor beta chains below, sequenced in a study of PD-1 blockade in classical Hodgkin lymphoma. Here immunoSEQ multiplex PCR was the method, and the copy in TCRdb shows in-frame clones only, minus some. Among 31,000 or so clones listed, 65% to 80% were seen once. Documented time point: cycle 4 day 1 (C4D1), after 6 weeks of nivolumab. Each patient's relapse followed autologous stem cell transplantation, and brentuximab vedotin exposure varied. Sequences were derived from peripheral blood mononuclear cells (PBMCs), sampled before the fourth cycle of nivolumab. Every receptor here comes from a human donor with classical Hodgkin lymphoma.

The rearrangement links TRBV19 to TRBJ1-2; D may be TRBD1 (6 bases). Germline loops: CDR1 LNHDA, CDR2 SQIVND (reference sequence). V shed 6 bases and J shed 2 bases, with 13 bases lying between them. The CDR3 totals 14 residues. The CDR3 DNA reads as TGTGCCAGTAGAGACCAGGGGAGGAACTATGGCTACACCTTC. Encoded protein: CASRDQGRNYGYTF.

This chain joins TRBV6-4 and TRBJ2-3, with D maybe TRBD1 (6 bases). The CDR3 has 14 residues. The germline CDR1 and CDR2 sequences are MRHNA and SNTAGT. V was shortened by 5 bases and J by 4 bases, with 13 bases between the two germline ends. CDR3 DNA: TGTGCCAGCAGTAAGGCAGGGGCCTCAGATACGCAGTATTTT. Translated: CASSKAGASDTQYF.

The gene calls are TRBV30 and TRBJ2-3; D may be TRBD1 (7 bases). This CDR3 is built from 18 residues. Germline V lookup: CDR1 GTSNPN, CDR2 SVGIG (reference sequence). Between the trimmed V and J ends, which lost 1 base and 0 bases, there was a span of 20 bases. The DNA of the CDR3 is TGTGCCTGGAGTGCGTTCGGAACAGGGGACTGGAGCACAGATACGCAGTATTTT. Its protein product is CAWSAFGTGDWSTDTQYF.

This chain joins TRBV13 and TRBJ2-7, with 9 bases matching TRBD1. The germline V gene encodes CDR1 PRHDT and CDR2 FYEKMQ (reference sequence). J was trimmed by 0 bases and V by 5 bases; bases with no gene match: 5. The CDR3 totals 15 residues. In nucleotides, the CDR3 is TGTGCCAGCAGCGCCGGGACAGGGCTCTCCTACGAGCAGTACTTC. It yields the protein CASSAGTGLSYEQYF.

This chain connects TRBV7-2 to TRBJ1-3; the match to TRBD1 covers 7 bases. Per germline, CDR1 SGHTA and CDR2 FQGNSA. This CDR3 is built from 15 residues. The V and J ends lost 5 bases and 0 bases, in that order; junction bases with no gene match: 4. The DNA of the CDR3 is TGTGCCAGCAGCCCAGGGACAGCCTCTGGAAACACCATATATTTT. This codes for CASSPGTASGNTIYF.

By its share, this clone is medium-sized. This chain connects TRBV19 to TRBJ2-7; 8 nucleotides align to TRBD2. The CDR3 totals 13 residues. Germline loops: CDR1 LNHDA, CDR2 SQIVND (reference sequence). The trim removed 3 bases at V and 4 bases at J, leaving 2 bases unmatched. The CDR3 DNA sequence: TGTGCCAGTAGTATTCCTAGCGGGTACGAGCAGTACTTC. It translates to CASSIPSGYEQYF.

The V and J genes are TRBV6-5 and TRBJ1-4; D not resolved. Germline CDR1 is MNHEY and CDR2 is SVGAGI. Trimming stripped 4 bases from V and 5 bases from J, with 17 bases between. The CDR3 length is 16 residues. CDR3 sequence (DNA): TGTGCCAGCAGTTTCTCCCCAGGAACCCTCAATGAAAAACTGTTTTTT. It specifies CASSFSPGTLNEKLFF.